Listed below are T cell receptor beta chains from one sample, sequenced in a study of regulatory T cells in long-lasting Graves disease. In TCRdb, the multiplex PCR reads were re-called with MiXCR into one record per CDR3 protein. The table lists some 470,000 distinct CDR3 sequences, 20% to 25% of them singletons. The input for sequencing was peripheral blood mononuclear cells (PBMCs), taken when the disease was refractory, from a patient treated with antithyroid drugs. Receptor source: a female donor with Graves disease. The CDR3 runs from the conserved cysteine through the conserved F or W. The D gene is left open where the match is weak.

CSARDYQGRILMNTEAFF	.	TRBV20-1	TRBJ1-1
CASSPAGDTEAFF	.	TRBV28	TRBJ1-1
CASSLGGSLYGYTF	.	TRBV28	TRBJ1-2
CASSPAGQGTNQPQHF	TRBD1	TRBV28	TRBJ1-5
CASSIAGTANSPLHF	TRBD1	TRBV19	TRBJ1-6
CATSDYTGDYGYTF	TRBD1	TRBV24-1	TRBJ1-2
CASSPGSGGVGYTF	.	TRBV11-2	TRBJ1-2
CASTFISVSGPYEQYF	.	TRBV7-9	TRBJ2-7
CASRTQGGAYEQYF	.	TRBV28	TRBJ2-7
CASSRVTGINQPQHF	TRBD1	TRBV19	TRBJ1-5
CASTKNYAPGTEIYGYTF	TRBD1	TRBV7-2	TRBJ1-2
CASSFGTGRAGAYEQYF	TRBD1	TRBV19	TRBJ2-7
CSARDRVGEQFF	.	TRBV20-1	TRBJ2-1
CAISESAGGYEQYF	TRBD2	TRBV10-3	TRBJ2-7
CASRFRHRVGAPGVFTEAFF	.	TRBV6-1	TRBJ1-1
CAWRPQIEAFF	.	TRBV30	TRBJ1-1
CASSSPSQLAGVEQFF	TRBD2	TRBV28	TRBJ2-1
CASSRLGHTEAFF	.	TRBV13	TRBJ1-1
CASSFKGKPYEQYF	.	TRBV28	TRBJ2-7
CASSLVGGTNTEAFF	.	TRBV11-1	TRBJ1-1
CASSYYGTSNEKLFF	.	TRBV18	TRBJ1-4
CASSLLQGNQPQHF	.	TRBV28	TRBJ1-5
CAISVEQQETQYF	.	TRBV10-3	TRBJ2-5
CASSDLPDSAETQYF	.	TRBV25-1	TRBJ2-5
CASSLANQPSNYGYTF	.	TRBV7-9	TRBJ1-2
CASIEVEETQYF	.	TRBV2	TRBJ2-5
CASRGRVAGANVLTF	.	TRBV5-5	TRBJ2-6
CASTLAGGYTF	.	TRBV6-2/TRBV6-3	TRBJ1-2
CASSPQGQGSEKLFF	TRBD1	TRBV7-9	TRBJ1-4
CASGLAPGSGYEQYF	.	TRBV12-5	TRBJ2-7
CASSRGQSYQETQYF	TRBD1	TRBV5-1	TRBJ2-5
CASRGQGWGGYTF	TRBD1	TRBV12-3/TRBV12-4	TRBJ1-2
CSVEVQRYTEAFF	.	TRBV29-1	TRBJ1-1
CASSDRGISEKLFF	TRBD1	TRBV14	TRBJ1-4
CASSSYRGPNEKLFF	TRBD1	TRBV7-6	TRBJ1-4
CASSQQGLSGNTIYF	.	TRBV3-1	TRBJ1-3
CASSSGRDGYTF	.	TRBV28	TRBJ1-2
CASLIKGLTKEKETQYF	.	TRBV2	TRBJ2-5
CSARDPRSSYNSPLHF	.	TRBV20-1	TRBJ1-6
CASSYDATGGFETQYF	TRBD1	TRBV6-5	TRBJ2-5
CASSMDSGTGNTIYF	.	TRBV5-5	TRBJ1-3
CASSTRGSGYEQYF	.	TRBV19	TRBJ2-7
CASSGGLAGGVYEQYF	TRBD2	TRBV28	TRBJ2-7
CATKRTVLYGYTF	.	TRBV2	TRBJ1-2
CASSYPRMRGFGYEQYF	.	TRBV6-2/TRBV6-3	TRBJ2-7
CAWSVGAGVEYEQYF	TRBD2	TRBV30	TRBJ2-7
CASSLAVAKNIQYF	.	TRBV28	TRBJ2-4
CASSTAGGNQPQHF	.	TRBV19	TRBJ1-5
CASSLERGIEAFF	.	TRBV12-3/TRBV12-4	TRBJ1-1
CASGLETVGAEAFF	.	TRBV12-5	TRBJ1-1
CASSQDQGEVYSRGYTF	.	TRBV14	TRBJ1-2
CAWSVMGYEQYF	.	TRBV30	TRBJ2-7
CASGGLLGGVTEAFF	.	TRBV5-5	TRBJ1-1
CASSYDSGATEAFF	.	TRBV5-1	TRBJ1-1
CASSDRQVDQPQHF	.	TRBV2	TRBJ1-5